This T cell receptor (beta chain) came from a study of CD8 T cells in ankylosing spondylitis. Overall study findings and caveats: Disease-linked clones bore a CD8+ phenotype and were relatively rare in peripheral blood. Existing reports had already noted some motif variants in reactive arthritis synovial fluid and blood. The study looked at matched synovial fluid samples from ankylosing spondylitis patients. Disease-linked clones were reported to be significantly enriched there.

Germline CDR1 SGHVS, CDR2 FNYEAQ. This CDR3 spans 17 amino acids. Between the trimmed V and J ends, which lost 5 bases and 2 bases, there was a span of 18 bases. Each CDR3 protein is one row after TCRdb ran MiXCR on the 5' RACE reads. This sample has some 290,000 distinct CDR3 sequences, with 15% to 25% found just once. Of note for this clonotype: Its cognate antigen is unknown.

Sequenced input: blood, either unsorted or a sorted T cell fraction (not recorded which). The TCR originated in a male donor with ankylosing spondylitis or in good health (not recorded which). The chain links TRBV7-6 to TRBJ2-2; D is uncertain. CDR3: CASSPSPFLRNTGELFF. As DNA, the CDR3 is TGTGCCAGCAGCCCAAGTCCGTTTCTCCGAAACACCGGGGAGCTGTTTTTT.